The 26 T cell receptor beta chains below come from one sample, sequenced in a study of Ad26.COV2.S vaccination and SARS-CoV-2 variants. As for treatment: 15 to 20 received Ad26.COV2.S at low or high dose, single or two shots; about 5 received placebo; per-sample allocation not given. Sampling was performed 63 days after the first vaccine or placebo injection. The table came from immunoSEQ multiplex PCR; TCRdb's copy has only in-frame clones and leaves some out. The table shows fewer than 500,000 clones, with 90% occurring only once. The material sequenced was peripheral blood, taken in a trial of Ad26.COV2.S vaccine versus placebo. These receptors all stem from a person between 18 and 59 years old who received the Ad26.COV2.S COVID-19 vaccine or a placebo.

The CDR3 DNA reads TGTGCCAGCAGTTCGCTCCGGGACCGCTGGTACAATGAGCAGTTCTTC. Translation gives CASSSLRDRWYNEQFF. V and J are TRBV27 and TRBJ2-1; D is perhaps TRBD1 or TRBD2 (5 bases each). Germline V gene lookup returns CDR1 MNHEY and CDR2 SMNVEV (reference sequence). CDR3 length equals 16 residues. The ends were cut back, 4 bases at V and 4 bases at J, with 17 bases in the middle.

This clone was seen a handful of times. This chain links TRBV7-3 with TRBJ1-5; TRBD1 is a possible D gene (6 bases). V dropped 2 bases and J dropped 7 bases, with 15 bases sitting between them. Germline CDR1 and CDR2: SGHTA and FQGTGA. CDR3 length: 15 amino acids. DNA for the CDR3: TGTGCCAGCAGCTTACCCGAACAGGGACGGCAGCCCCAGCATTTT. It codes for CASSLPEQGRQPQHF.

The rearrangement joins TRBV6-5 to TRBJ1-1; TRBD1 might be the D (5 bases). Trimming took off 7 bases at V and 3 bases at J, with 15 bases between the two ends. Germline lookup yields CDR1 MNHEY and CDR2 SVGAGI. This CDR3 has 14 residues. CDR3 bases: TGTGCCAGCACCTCGGGGGTGGGCCACACTGAAGCTTTCTTT. It specifies CASTSGVGHTEAFF.

Comment on this clone: Sequence at one end of the junction differs from germline and may be a read error. The V call is TRBV4-3, the J call TRBJ2-7; 11 bases fit TRBD2. The germline V gene has CDR1 LGHNA and CDR2 YSLEER. The CDR3 has 18 residues. CDR3 sequence: CASSQDLAGGDISYEQYF. The CDR3 DNA follows: TGCGCCAGCAGTCAAGATCTAGCGGGAGGCGATATCTCCTACGAGCAGTACTTC.

This clone was seen a few times. This rearrangement joins TRBV7-2 to TRBJ2-7; 7 bases are shared with TRBD2. The germline gives CDR1 SGHTA, CDR2 FQGNSA. The CDR3 covers 14 residues. V shed 2 bases, J shed 4 bases, and the junction held 5 bases outside the gene matches. CDR3 nucleotides: TGTGCCAGCAGCTTAAAGGGAGGGCGGTACGAGCAGTACTTC. Amino acids: CASSLKGGRYEQYF.

The chain is built from TRBV19 and TRBJ1-1; 10 bases align to TRBD1. This CDR3 is built from 13 residues. The J segment lost 5 bases and the V segment lost 6 bases, leaving 3 bases of the junction unmatched. CDR1 LNHDA and CDR2 SQIVND come from the germline V gene (reference sequence). CDR3 amino acids: CASSDRGLTEAFF. CDR3 coding DNA: TGTGCCAGTAGCGACAGGGGGCTTACTGAAGCTTTCTTT.

The J gene is TRBJ2-3, the V gene TRBV3-1 (or the pseudogene TRBV3-2); D not certain. The CDR3 contains 12 residues. V shed 3 bases and J shed 2 bases, with 3 bases lying between them. In germline, CDR1 is LGHDT, CDR2 YNNKEL (reference sequence). CDR3 DNA sequence: TGTGCCAGCAGCCACGTCACAGATACGCAGTATTTT. Translated: CASSHVTDTQYF.

The chain is built from TRBV6-5 and TRBJ2-3; 12 nucleotides agree with TRBD2. Germline V gene sequence: CDR1 MNHEY, CDR2 SVGAGI. The CDR3 runs 15 residues. V dropped 10 bases and J dropped 2; count of bases not matched to a gene: 7. The CDR3 region is CATKLAGGFTDTQYF. The CDR3, as DNA: TGTGCCACCAAACTAGCGGGAGGCTTCACAGATACGCAGTATTTT.

The chain is built from TRBV5-8 and TRBJ2-3, with TRBD2 matching 14 bases. Germline V gene lookup returns CDR1 SGHTS and CDR2 YDEGEE. CDR3 size: 15 residues. The ends lost 4 bases at V and 4 bases at J; junction bases unmatched: 2. In nucleotides, the CDR3 is TGTGCCAGCAGCCCGGGACTAGCGGGAGCAGATACGCAGTATTTT. Protein: CASSPGLAGADTQYF. Supplemented by reference TRBV5-8 and TRBJ2-3, the full variable domain reads EAGVTQSPTHLIKTRGQQATLRCSPISGHTSVYWYQQALGLGLQFLLWYDEGEERNRGNFPPRFSGRQFPNYSSELNVNALELEDSALYLCASSPGLAGADTQYFGPGTRLTVL.

This chain joins TRBV4-3 and TRBJ1-2; no definite D call. Germline lookup yields CDR1 LGHNA and CDR2 YSLEER. CDR3 length: 15 residues. Trimming shortened V by 0 bases and J by 4 bases, and 12 bases separated the two germline ends. CDR3 loop: CASSQERWGAYGYTF. The CDR3 region has the DNA TGCGCCAGCAGCCAAGAAAGGTGGGGTGCCTATGGCTACACCTTC.

This sequence joins TRBV4-3 and TRBJ2-7, with D maybe TRBD2 (5 bases). The CDR3 extends over 15 amino acids. The V gene lost 4 bases and the J gene lost 0 bases, with 13 bases spanning the gap. Germline values: CDR1 LGHNA, CDR2 YSLEER. CDR3 sequence: CASSPGSGSSYEQYF. The CDR3 nucleotides are TGCGCCAGCAGCCCTGGTTCGGGAAGCTCCTACGAGCAGTACTTC.

The rearrangement joins TRBV19 to TRBJ2-7, with D perhaps TRBD2 (6 bases). Germline V gives CDR1 LNHDA, CDR2 SQIVND (reference sequence). V was clipped by 5 bases and J by 5 bases, with 16 bases between them. The CDR3 is 14 amino acids. CDR3 nucleotide sequence: TGTGCCAGTAGTTTCCGGGACTCCAGGAACGAGCAGTACTTC. It translates to CASSFRDSRNEQYF.

CDR3 coding DNA: TGTGCCAGCAGCCCACGGACTAGCGGGAGGGCCAACAATGAGCAGTTCTTC. Protein: CASSPRTSGRANNEQFF. The V call is TRBV3-1 (or the pseudogene TRBV3-2), the J call TRBJ2-1; 15 bases line up with TRBD2. Germline assignment: CDR1 LGHDT and CDR2 YNNKEL (reference sequence). J lost 5 bases, V lost 4 bases, and 6 bases had no gene match. The CDR3 extends over 17 amino acids.

The chain uses TRBV18 and TRBJ2-1; 10 nucleotides agree with TRBD2. The V and J ends lost 6 bases and 3 bases, in that order; junction bases with no gene match: 5. The CDR3 totals 15 residues. CDR1 is KGHSH, CDR2 LQKENI, per germline. The CDR3 region is CASSGTSAFYNEQFF. The CDR3, as DNA: TGTGCCAGCTCGGGGACTAGCGCCTTCTACAATGAGCAGTTCTTC.

The gene calls are TRBV9 and TRBJ2-1, with 10 positions matching TRBD2. Per germline, CDR1 SGDLS and CDR2 YYNGEE. V shed 1 base, J shed 8 bases, and the junction held 6 bases outside the gene matches. This CDR3 spans 15 amino acids. CDR3 region: CASSVSPSGSHEQFF. In nucleotides, the CDR3 is TGTGCCAGCAGCGTATCCCCTAGCGGGAGTCATGAGCAGTTCTTC.

The rearrangement uses TRBV28 and TRBJ2-5; D unresolved. V shed 4 bases and J shed 4 bases, with 4 bases lying between them. CDR1 and CDR2 from the germline V gene are MDHEN and SYDVKM. The CDR3 has 11 residues. This CDR3 is CASSSIETQYF. DNA for the CDR3: TGTGCCAGCAGTTCTATAGAGACCCAGTACTTC.

The chain joins TRBV6-6 to TRBJ2-7, with 10 positions matching TRBD2. Germline assignment: CDR1 MNHNY and CDR2 SVGAGI (reference sequence). With V trimmed by 6 bases and J by 4 bases, 9 bases remained unmatched. CDR3 length equals 15 residues. DNA of the CDR3: TGTGCCAGCAGCAGAACTAGCGGGGATCCTTACGAGCAGTACTTC. Its protein is CASSRTSGDPYEQYF.

This clone was found once. The chain combines TRBV28 with TRBJ1-1; TRBD1 might be the D (5 bases). CDR1 MDHEN and CDR2 SYDVKM come from the germline V gene. The CDR3 has 15 residues. Trimming removed 8 bases at V and 6 bases at J, with 22 bases between. The CDR3 loop is CASAYTGREFAEAFF. CDR3 in DNA: TGTGCCAGCGCCTACACGGGCAGGGAATTCGCTGAAGCTTTCTTT.

The chain links TRBV5-1 to TRBJ2-5, with 10 nucleotides matching TRBD2. Germline CDR1 is SGHRS and CDR2 is YFSETQ. The CDR3 is 18 residues long. The ends lost 3 bases at V and 4 bases at J; junction bases unmatched: 15. This chain's CDR3 is CASSSLAGGSPGGETQYF. In DNA form, the CDR3 reads TGCGCCAGCAGCTCCTTAGCGGGAGGATCCCCGGGGGGAGAGACCCAGTACTTC. Together with reference TRBV5-1 and TRBJ2-5, the CDR3 gives the full variable domain: KAGVTQTPRYLIKTRGQQVTLSCSPISGHRSVSWYQQTPGQGLQFLFEYFSETQRNKGNFPGRFSGRQFSNSRSEMNVSTLELGDSALYLCASSSLAGGSPGGETQYFGPGTRLLVL.

The chain has TRBV5-4 and TRBJ2-1; D gene unclear. CDR3 size: 15 residues. Per the germline V gene, CDR1 is SGHNT and CDR2 is YYREEE (reference sequence). The V gene lost 4 bases and the J gene lost 3 bases, with 14 bases spanning the gap. CDR3 protein: CASSPPGIFYNEQFF. DNA of the CDR3: TGTGCCAGCAGCCCCCCCGGTATATTCTACAATGAGCAGTTCTTC. The whole variable domain, filled in from reference TRBV5-4 and TRBJ2-1, reads ETGVTQSPTHLIKTRGQQVTLRCSSQSGHNTVSWYQQALGQGPQFIFQYYREEENGRGNFPPRFSGLQFPNYSSELNVNALELDDSALYLCASSPPGIFYNEQFFGPGTRLTVL.

This clone was seen only a few times. The chain employs TRBV7-9 and TRBJ2-1; 11 bases are a match to TRBD2. V trimming: 5 bases; J trimming: 6 bases; junction bases outside the gene matches: 6. CDR3 size: 15 residues. CDR1 is SEHNR and CDR2 is FQNEAQ in the germline V gene (reference sequence). CDR3 bases: TGTGCCAGCAGCCCCGTAGCGGGAGGGATCAATGAGCAGTTCTTC. Protein product: CASSPVAGGINEQFF.

The rearrangement joins TRBV4-3 to TRBJ2-7, with 10 bases fitting TRBD1. Germline-derived CDR1 and CDR2 are LGHNA and YSLEER. V lost 4 bases to trimming and J lost 3 bases; unmatched junction nucleotides: 6. CDR3 size: 15 residues. The CDR3 loop reads CASSRGRTGGYEQYF. The CDR3 DNA sequence: TGCGCCAGCAGCCGGGGGCGGACAGGGGGCTACGAGCAGTACTTC.

The chain recombines TRBV7-2 with TRBJ2-3; 7 bases fit TRBD2. The CDR3 extends over 13 amino acids. J gave up 4 bases and V 4 bases, and 2 bases lay outside the gene matches. The germline gives CDR1 SGHTA, CDR2 FQGNSA. The CDR3 protein is CASSWLAADTQYF. CDR3 bases: TGTGCCAGCAGCTGGCTAGCGGCAGATACGCAGTATTTT.

V gene TRBV5-4 combines with J gene TRBJ1-2; perhaps TRBD1 as D (5 bases). The V and J ends lost 0 bases and 0 bases respectively, with 9 bases between them. Germline CDR1 reads SGHNT; CDR2 reads YYREEE (reference sequence). The CDR3 covers 15 residues. The CDR3 DNA is TGTGCCAGCAGCTTGGGGCAGGGACCTAACTATGGCTACACCTTC. Its translation is CASSLGQGPNYGYTF.

The rearrangement links TRBV19 to TRBJ1-1, with D hard to call. The CDR3 sequence is 14 residues long. Germline CDR1 reads LNHDA; CDR2 reads SQIVND (reference sequence). The V and J ends lost 7 bases and 0 bases respectively, with 12 bases between them. CDR3 DNA sequence: TGTGCCAGTACCTCGGGCATCTTGAACACTGAAGCTTTCTTT. Protein product: CASTSGILNTEAFF.

J is TRBJ2-2 and V is TRBV7-9; no reliable D call. V lost 5 bases and J 5 bases, leaving 6 bases between the germline ends. The germline V gene has CDR1 SEHNR and CDR2 FQNEAQ (reference sequence). The CDR3 length is 12 residues. In nucleotides, the CDR3 is TGTGCCAGCAGCACCTCAACCGGGGAGCTGTTTTTT. This gives the protein CASSTSTGELFF.